This TCR beta chain was captured in a study of blood T cell repertoires in COVID-19. Study in general: Material from acute and convalescent COVID-19 was sourced from the United States, Italy and Spain. From T cells, B-cell-depleted T cells, or PBMCs came the material, which was cDNA or gDNA.

In the source study's methods: Amplified reference gene primers provided the basis for estimating nucleated cell counts. The table came from immunoSEQ multiplex PCR; TCRdb's copy has only in-frame clones and leaves some out. That table gives V, J and clone size, and the DNA gave D and trimming. The sample contains 200,000 to 250,000 clones, about nine tenths of which appear only once. With 4 bases clipped from V and 6 bases from J, the junction kept 14 bases outside the gene matches. Germline CDR1 SGHDT, CDR2 YYEEEE. The CDR3 contains 18 residues. This chain uses TRBV5-6 with TRBJ1-6, with 9 bases aligning to TRBD1. This clonotype originated in a man aged 60 to 69 with acute or convalescent COVID-19. Sequenced input: peripheral blood. CDR3 DNA: TGTGCCAGCAGCGGGATCCGGGACAGGGCTGGGATTAATTCACCCCTCCACTTT. Its protein is CASSGIRDRAGINSPLHF.